This T cell receptor beta chain derives from a study of spatial heterogeneity in lung cancer. In the study overall: Detected sequences consistently included more beta-chain ones than alpha-chain ones. On average, each unique TCR and UMI combination appeared more than ten times in raw reads.

TCRdb fed the 5' RACE reads into MiXCR, producing one record per CDR3 protein. The repertoire holds tens of thousands of distinct CDR3 sequences, with 7.5% as singletons. Regarding time point: sample taken at primary tumor resection. Frozen PBMC, nontumor lung or tumor provided whole RNA, which was sequenced unsorted. This clonotype has only a few counts. This CDR3 has 13 amino acids. V lost 0 bases to trimming and J lost 2 bases, with 4 bases between them. In germline, CDR1 is SGHTA, CDR2 FQGTGA. This chain uses TRBV7-3 with TRBJ2-5; no definite D call. The sequence came from a male donor with early-stage non-small cell lung cancer. Source: PBMCs, taken at surgery. CDR3 DNA sequence: TGTGCCAGCAGCTTAACTAGACAAGAGACCCAGTACTTC. The encoded protein is CASSLTRQETQYF.